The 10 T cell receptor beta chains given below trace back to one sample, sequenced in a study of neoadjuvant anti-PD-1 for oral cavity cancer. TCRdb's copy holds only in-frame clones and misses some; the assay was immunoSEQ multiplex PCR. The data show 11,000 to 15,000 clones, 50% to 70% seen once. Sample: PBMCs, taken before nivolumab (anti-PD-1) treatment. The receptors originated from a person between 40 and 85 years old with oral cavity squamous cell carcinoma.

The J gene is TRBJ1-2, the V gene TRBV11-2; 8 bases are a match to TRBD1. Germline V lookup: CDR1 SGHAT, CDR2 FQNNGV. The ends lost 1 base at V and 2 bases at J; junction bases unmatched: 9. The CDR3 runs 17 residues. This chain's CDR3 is CASSLAGGGLWNYGYTF. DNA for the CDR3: TGTGCCAGCAGCTTAGCAGGGGGCGGTTTATGGAACTATGGCTACACCTTC.

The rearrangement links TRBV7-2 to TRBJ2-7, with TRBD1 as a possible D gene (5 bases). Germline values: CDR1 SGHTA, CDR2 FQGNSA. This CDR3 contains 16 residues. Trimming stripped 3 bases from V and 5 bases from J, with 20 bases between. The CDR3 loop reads CASSLIGDPRGNEQYF. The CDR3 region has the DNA TGTGCCAGCAGCTTGATTGGAGACCCAAGGGGAAACGAGCAGTACTTC. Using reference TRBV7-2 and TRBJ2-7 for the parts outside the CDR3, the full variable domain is GAGVSQSPSNKVTEKGKDVELRCDPISGHTALYWYRQSLGQGLEFLIYFQGNSAPDKSGLPSDRFSAERTGGSVSTLTIQRTQQEDSAVYLCASSLIGDPRGNEQYFGPGTRLTVT.

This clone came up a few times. DNA for the CDR3: TGTGCCAGCAGCCCAACGGGACAGGGGAACTATGGCTACACCTTC. Its protein product is CASSPTGQGNYGYTF. This chain joins TRBV7-3 and TRBJ1-2; 10 bases are a match to TRBD1. This CDR3 contains 15 residues. Germline V gene lookup returns CDR1 SGHTA and CDR2 FQGTGA. Trimming cost V 5 bases and J 2 bases; bases outside gene matches: 5.

The CDR3 DNA follows: TGTGCCAGCAGTGACTTGGAAGGAAACACCGGGGAGCTGTTTTTT. Its protein product is CASSDLEGNTGELFF. The chain uses TRBV6-4 and TRBJ2-2, with unresolved D. Germline V CDR1 and CDR2: MRHNA, SNTAGT. Trimming stripped 1 base from V and 2 bases from J, with 8 bases between. CDR3 length: 15 amino acids.

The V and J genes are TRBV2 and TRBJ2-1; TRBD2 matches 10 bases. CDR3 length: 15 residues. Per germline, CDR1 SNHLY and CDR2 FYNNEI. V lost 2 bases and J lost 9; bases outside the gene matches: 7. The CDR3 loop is CASSESLAGVGEQFF. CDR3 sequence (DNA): TGTGCCAGCAGTGAATCGCTAGCGGGGGTAGGTGAGCAGTTCTTC.

CDR3 coding DNA: TGTGCCAGCAGTTTAAAAGGTAGCGGGATGGATACGCAGTATTTT. Amino acid sequence: CASSLKGSGMDTQYF. The chain is built from TRBV27 and TRBJ2-3; 8 nucleotides agree with TRBD2. CDR1 is MNHEY, CDR2 SMNVEV, per germline (reference sequence). Unmatched junction bases numbered 7, after V lost 2 bases and J lost 6 bases. This CDR3 region has 15 residues.

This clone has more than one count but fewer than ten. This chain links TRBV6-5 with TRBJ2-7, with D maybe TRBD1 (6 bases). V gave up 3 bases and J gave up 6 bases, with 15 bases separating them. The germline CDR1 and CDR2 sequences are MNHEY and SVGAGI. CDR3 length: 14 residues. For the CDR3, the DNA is TGTGCCAGCAGTTATGGCCAGGGGAGCGGCGAGCAGTACTTC. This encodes CASSYGQGSGEQYF.

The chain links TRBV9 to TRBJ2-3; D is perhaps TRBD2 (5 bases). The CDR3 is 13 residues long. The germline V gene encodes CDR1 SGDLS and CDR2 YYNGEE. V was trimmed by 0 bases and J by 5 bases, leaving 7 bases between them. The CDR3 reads CASSVAEVDTQYF. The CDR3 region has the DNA TGTGCCAGCAGCGTAGCGGAGGTAGATACGCAGTATTTT. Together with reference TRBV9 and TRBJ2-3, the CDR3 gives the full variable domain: DSGVTQTPKHLITATGQRVTLRCSPRSGDLSVYWYQQSLDQGLQFLIQYYNGEERAKGNILERFSAQQFPDLHSELNLSSLELGDSALYFCASSVAEVDTQYFGPGTRLTVL.

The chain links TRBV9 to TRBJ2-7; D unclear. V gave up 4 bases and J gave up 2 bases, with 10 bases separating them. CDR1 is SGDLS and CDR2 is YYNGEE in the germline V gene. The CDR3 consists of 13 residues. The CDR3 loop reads CASSPGDTYEQYF. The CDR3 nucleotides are TGTGCCAGCAGCCCCGGAGACACCTACGAGCAGTACTTC.

DNA of the CDR3: TGTGCCAGCAGTTCTACAGGGTGGGGTATTCCCTACGAGCAGTACTTC. Translating gives CASSSTGWGIPYEQYF. The V call is TRBV7-9, the J call TRBJ2-7; D possibly corresponds to TRBD1 (6 bases). V shed 6 bases and J shed 2 bases, with 20 bases lying between them. Germline CDR1 and CDR2: SEHNR and FQNEAQ (reference sequence). This CDR3 spans 16 amino acids.